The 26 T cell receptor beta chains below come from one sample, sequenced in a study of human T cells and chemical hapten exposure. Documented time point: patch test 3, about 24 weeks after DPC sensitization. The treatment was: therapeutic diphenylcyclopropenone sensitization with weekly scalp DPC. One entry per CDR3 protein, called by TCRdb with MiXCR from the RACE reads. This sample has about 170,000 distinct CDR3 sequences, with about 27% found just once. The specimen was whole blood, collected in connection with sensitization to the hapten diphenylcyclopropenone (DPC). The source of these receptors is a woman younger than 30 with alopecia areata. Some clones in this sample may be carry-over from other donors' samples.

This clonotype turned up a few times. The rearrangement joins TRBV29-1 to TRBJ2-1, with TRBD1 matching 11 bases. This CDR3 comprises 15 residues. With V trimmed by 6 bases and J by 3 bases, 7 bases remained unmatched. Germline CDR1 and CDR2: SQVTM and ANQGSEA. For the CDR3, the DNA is TGCAGCGTGAACCGGGGGACAGGGGGCTACAATGAGCAGTTCTTC. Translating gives CSVNRGTGGYNEQFF.

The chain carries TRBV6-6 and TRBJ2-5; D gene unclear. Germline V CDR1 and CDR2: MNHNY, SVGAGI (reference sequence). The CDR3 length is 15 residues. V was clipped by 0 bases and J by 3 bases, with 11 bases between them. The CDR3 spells CASSYSQTSKETQYF. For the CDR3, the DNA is TGTGCCAGCAGTTACTCGCAGACCAGTAAAGAGACCCAGTACTTC.

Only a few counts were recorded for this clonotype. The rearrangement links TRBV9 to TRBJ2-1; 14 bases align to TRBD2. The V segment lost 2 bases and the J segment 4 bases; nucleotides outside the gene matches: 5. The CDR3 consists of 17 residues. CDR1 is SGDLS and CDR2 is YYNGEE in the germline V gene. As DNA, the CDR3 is TGTGCCAGCAGCGTGGGACTAGCGGGAGCTAGATACAATGAGCAGTTCTTC. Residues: CASSVGLAGARYNEQFF.

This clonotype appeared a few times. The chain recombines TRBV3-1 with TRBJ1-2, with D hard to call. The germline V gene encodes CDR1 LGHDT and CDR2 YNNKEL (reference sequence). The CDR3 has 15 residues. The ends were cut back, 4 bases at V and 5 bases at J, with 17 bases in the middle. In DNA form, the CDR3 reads TGTGCCAGCAGCCCGAATCTGAACAGCGCATATGGCTACACCTTC. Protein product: CASSPNLNSAYGYTF.

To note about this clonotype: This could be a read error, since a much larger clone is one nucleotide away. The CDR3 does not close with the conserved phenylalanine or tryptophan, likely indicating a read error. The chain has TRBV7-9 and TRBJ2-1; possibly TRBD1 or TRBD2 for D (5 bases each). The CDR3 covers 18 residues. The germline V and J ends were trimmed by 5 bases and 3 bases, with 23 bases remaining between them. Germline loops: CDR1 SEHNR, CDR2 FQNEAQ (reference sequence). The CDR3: CASSNRDASYLIYNEQFS. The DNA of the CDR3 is TGTGCCAGCAGCAACCGGGACGCATCCTACTTGATCTACAATGAGCAGTTCTCC.

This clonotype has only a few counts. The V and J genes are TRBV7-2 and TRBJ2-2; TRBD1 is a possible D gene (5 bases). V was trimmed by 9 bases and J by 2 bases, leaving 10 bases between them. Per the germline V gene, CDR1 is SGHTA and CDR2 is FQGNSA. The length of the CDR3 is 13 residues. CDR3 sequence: CARFDRNTGELFF. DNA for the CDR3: TGTGCCAGATTCGACAGAAACACCGGGGAGCTGTTTTTT.

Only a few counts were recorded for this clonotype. CDR3: CASSPTRQGSHEQYF. The CDR3 bases are TGCGCCAGCAGCCCTACTCGACAGGGGTCTCACGAGCAGTACTTC. This chain links TRBV4-3 with TRBJ2-7; the match to TRBD1 covers 8 bases. V dropped 4 bases and J dropped 5; count of bases not matched to a gene: 10. Germline V gives CDR1 LGHNA, CDR2 YSLEER. The CDR3 has 15 residues.

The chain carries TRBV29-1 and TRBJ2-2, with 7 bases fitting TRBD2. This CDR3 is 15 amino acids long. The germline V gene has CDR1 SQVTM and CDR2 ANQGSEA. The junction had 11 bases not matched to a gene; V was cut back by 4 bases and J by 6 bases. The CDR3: CSVGGGLGKSGELFF. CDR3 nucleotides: TGCAGCGTTGGGGGAGGGTTAGGGAAATCCGGGGAGCTGTTTTTT.

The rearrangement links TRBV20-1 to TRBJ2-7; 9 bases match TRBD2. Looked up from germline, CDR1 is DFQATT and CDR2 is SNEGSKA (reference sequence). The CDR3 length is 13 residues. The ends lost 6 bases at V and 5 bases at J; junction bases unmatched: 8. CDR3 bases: TGCAGTGCACTAGCGGGTGTTAGCGACGAGCAGTACTTC. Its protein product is CSALAGVSDEQYF.

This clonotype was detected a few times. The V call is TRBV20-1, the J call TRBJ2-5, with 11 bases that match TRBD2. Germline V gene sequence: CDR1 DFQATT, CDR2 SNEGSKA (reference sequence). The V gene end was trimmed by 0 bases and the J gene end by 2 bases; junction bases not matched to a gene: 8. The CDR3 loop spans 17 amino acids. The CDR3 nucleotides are TGCAGTGCTAGAGACCAGCTAGCGGGGGGACGACAAGAGACCCAGTACTTC. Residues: CSARDQLAGGRQETQYF.

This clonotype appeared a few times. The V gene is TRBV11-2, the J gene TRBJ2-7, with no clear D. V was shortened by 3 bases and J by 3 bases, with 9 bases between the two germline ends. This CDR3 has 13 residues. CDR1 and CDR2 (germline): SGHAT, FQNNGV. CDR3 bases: TGTGCCAGCAGCTTTGGGGAAGACTACGAGCAGTACTTC. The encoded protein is CASSFGEDYEQYF.

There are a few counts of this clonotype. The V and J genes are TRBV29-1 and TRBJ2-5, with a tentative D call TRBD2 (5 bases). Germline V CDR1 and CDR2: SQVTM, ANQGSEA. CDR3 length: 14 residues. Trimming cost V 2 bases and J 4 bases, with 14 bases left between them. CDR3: CSVERFGVPETQYF. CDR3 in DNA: TGCAGCGTTGAAAGGTTCGGGGTTCCAGAGACCCAGTACTTC.

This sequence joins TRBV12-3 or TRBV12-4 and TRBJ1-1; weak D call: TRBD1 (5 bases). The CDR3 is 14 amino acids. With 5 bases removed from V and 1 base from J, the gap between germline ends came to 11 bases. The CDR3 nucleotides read TGTGCCAGCAGTGGGGGACGGTGGAACACTGAAGCTTTCTTT. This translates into CASSGGRWNTEAFF.

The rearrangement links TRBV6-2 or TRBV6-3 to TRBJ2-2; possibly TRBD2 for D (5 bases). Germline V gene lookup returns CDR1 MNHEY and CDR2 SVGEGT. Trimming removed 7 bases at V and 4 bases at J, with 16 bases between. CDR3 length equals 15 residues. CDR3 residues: CASTARVEGTGELFF. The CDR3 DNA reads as TGTGCCAGCACCGCGAGGGTAGAAGGCACCGGGGAGCTGTTTTTT.

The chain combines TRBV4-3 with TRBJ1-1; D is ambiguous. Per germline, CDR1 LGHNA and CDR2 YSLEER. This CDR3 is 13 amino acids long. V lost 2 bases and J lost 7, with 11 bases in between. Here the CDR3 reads CASSQRTGFEAFF. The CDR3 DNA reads TGCGCCAGCAGCCAAAGGACTGGATTTGAAGCTTTCTTT.

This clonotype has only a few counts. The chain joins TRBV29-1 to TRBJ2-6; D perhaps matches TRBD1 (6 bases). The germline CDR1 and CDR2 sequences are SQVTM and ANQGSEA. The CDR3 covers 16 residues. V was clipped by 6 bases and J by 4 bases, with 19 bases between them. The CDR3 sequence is CSVSQGRLSGANVLTF. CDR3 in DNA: TGCAGCGTGTCACAGGGTAGGCTCTCCGGGGCCAACGTCCTGACTTTC.

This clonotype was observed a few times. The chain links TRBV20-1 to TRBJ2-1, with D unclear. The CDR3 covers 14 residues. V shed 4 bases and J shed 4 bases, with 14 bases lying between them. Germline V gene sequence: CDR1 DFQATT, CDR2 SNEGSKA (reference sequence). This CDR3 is CSATLSRIYNEQFF. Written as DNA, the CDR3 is TGCAGTGCTACCCTCTCGCGGATTTACAATGAGCAGTTCTTC.

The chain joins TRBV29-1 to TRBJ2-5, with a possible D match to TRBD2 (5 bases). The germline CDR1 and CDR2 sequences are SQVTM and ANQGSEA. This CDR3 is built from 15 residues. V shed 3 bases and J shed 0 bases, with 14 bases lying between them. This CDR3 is CSVDSVVGNQETQYF. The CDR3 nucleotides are TGCAGCGTTGATTCGGTTGTCGGGAACCAAGAGACCCAGTACTTC.

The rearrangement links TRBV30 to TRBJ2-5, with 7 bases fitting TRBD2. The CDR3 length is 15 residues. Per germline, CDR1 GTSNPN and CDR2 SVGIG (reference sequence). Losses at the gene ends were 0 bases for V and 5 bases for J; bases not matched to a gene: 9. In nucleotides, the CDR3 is TGTGCCTGGAGTGTAGGCGGGAGCGGAGCGGAGACCCAGTACTTC. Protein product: CAWSVGGSGAETQYF. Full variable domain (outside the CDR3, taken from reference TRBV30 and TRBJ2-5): SQTIHQWPATLVQPVGSPLSLECTVEGTSNPNLYWYRQAAGRGLQLLFYSVGIGQISSEVPQNLSASRPQDRQFILSSKKLLLSDSGFYLCAWSVGGSGAETQYFGPGTRLLVL.

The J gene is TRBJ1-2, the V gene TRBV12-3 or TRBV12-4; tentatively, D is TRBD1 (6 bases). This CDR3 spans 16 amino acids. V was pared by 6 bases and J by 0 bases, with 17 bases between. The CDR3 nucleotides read TGTGCCAGCAGGCAAGGGGGGGAGTTAGCTAACTATGGCTACACCTTC. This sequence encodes CASRQGGELANYGYTF.

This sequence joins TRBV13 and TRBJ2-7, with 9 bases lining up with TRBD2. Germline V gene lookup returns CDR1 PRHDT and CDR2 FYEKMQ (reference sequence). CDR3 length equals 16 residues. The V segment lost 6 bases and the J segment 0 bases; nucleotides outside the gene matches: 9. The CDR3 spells CASSPQGGRASYEQYF. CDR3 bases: TGTGCCAGCAGTCCCCAAGGCGGGAGGGCCTCCTACGAGCAGTACTTC.

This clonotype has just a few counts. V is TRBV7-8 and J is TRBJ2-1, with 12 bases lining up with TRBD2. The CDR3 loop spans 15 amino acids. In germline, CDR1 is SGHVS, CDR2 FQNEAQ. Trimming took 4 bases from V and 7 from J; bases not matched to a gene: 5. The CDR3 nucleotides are TGTGCCAGCAGCTCCCGACTAGCGGGAGTGAATGAGCAGTTCTTC. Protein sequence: CASSSRLAGVNEQFF. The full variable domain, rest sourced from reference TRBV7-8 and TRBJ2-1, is GAGVSQSPRYKVAKRGQDVALRCDPISGHVSLFWYQQALGQGPEFLTYFQNEAQLDKSGLPSDRFFAERPEGSVSTLKIQRTQQEDSAVYLCASSSRLAGVNEQFFGPGTRLTVL.

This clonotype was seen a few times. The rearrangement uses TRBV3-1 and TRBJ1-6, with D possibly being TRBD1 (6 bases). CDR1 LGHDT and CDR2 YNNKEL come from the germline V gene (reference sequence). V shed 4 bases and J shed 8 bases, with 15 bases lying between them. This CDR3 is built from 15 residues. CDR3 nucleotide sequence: TGTGCCAGCAGCCCCTACGTCACAGGGCATTCACCCCTCCACTTT. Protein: CASSPYVTGHSPLHF.

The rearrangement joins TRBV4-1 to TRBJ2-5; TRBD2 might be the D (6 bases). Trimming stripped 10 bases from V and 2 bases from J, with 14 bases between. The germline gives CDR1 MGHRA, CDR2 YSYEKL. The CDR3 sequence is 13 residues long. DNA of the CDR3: TGCGCCACCCGTTCCAGCGGGCAAGAGACCCAGTACTTC. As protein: CATRSSGQETQYF.

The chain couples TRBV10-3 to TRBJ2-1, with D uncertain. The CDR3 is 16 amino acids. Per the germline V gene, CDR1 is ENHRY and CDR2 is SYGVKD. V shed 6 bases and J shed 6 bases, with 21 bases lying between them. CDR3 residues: CAISIRSLSPLNEQFF. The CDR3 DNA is TGTGCCATCAGCATCAGGTCCTTGTCCCCCCTCAATGAGCAGTTCTTC.

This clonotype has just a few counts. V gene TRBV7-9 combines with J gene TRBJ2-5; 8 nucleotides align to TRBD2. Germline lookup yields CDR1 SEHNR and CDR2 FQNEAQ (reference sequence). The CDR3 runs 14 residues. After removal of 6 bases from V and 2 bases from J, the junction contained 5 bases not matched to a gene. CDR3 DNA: TGTGCCAGCAGGGGGCGGGGGGCTCAAGAGACCCAGTACTTC. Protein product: CASRGRGAQETQYF.